The next 20 T cell receptor beta chains were all read from a single sample in a study of T cells in localized non-small cell lung cancer. Here immunoSEQ multiplex PCR was the method, and the copy in TCRdb shows in-frame clones only, minus some. The sample has roughly 36,000 clones, around 75% seen once. This specimen was PBMCs, taken before any cancer treatment. The receptor set was obtained from a woman aged 35 to 70 with stage II squamous cell lung carcinoma.

This clone was observed a single time. The CDR3 loop reads CASSLGGALYEQYF. The CDR3 bases are TGTGCCAGCAGCTTAGGGGGGGCACTTTACGAGCAGTACTTC. The J gene is TRBJ2-7, the V gene TRBV7-2; D possibly matches TRBD1 or TRBD2 (6 bases each). Trimming cost V 1 base and J 4 bases, with 11 bases left between them. There are 14 residues in the CDR3. Germline V lookup: CDR1 SGHTA, CDR2 FQGNSA.

This rearrangement joins TRBV15 to TRBJ2-2; TRBD2 might be the D (6 bases). The CDR3 consists of 17 residues. Trimming took off 1 base at V and 3 bases at J, with 15 bases between the two ends. Germline loops: CDR1 LNHNV, CDR2 YYDKDF (reference sequence). The CDR3 spells CATSRGPSGSDTGELFF. CDR3 coding DNA: TGTGCCACCAGCAGAGGACCCAGCGGGTCCGACACCGGGGAGCTGTTTTTT.

The sample holds one count of this clone. J is TRBJ1-4 and V is TRBV5-1, with 9 bases identical to TRBD1. The CDR3 extends over 16 amino acids. V gave up 1 base and J gave up 13 bases; unmatched junction bases: 14. Per germline, CDR1 SGHRS and CDR2 YFSETQ. The CDR3 DNA follows: TGCGCCAGCAGCTTGTCCCCTCTACAGGGGGCTGAAGGACTGTTTTTT. This sequence encodes CASSLSPLQGAEGLFF. Full variable domain (missing parts from reference TRBV5-1 and TRBJ1-4): KAGVTQTPRYLIKTRGQQVTLSCSPISGHRSVSWYQQTPGQGLQFLFEYFSETQRNKGNFPGRFSGRQFSNSRSEMNVSTLELGDSALYLCASSLSPLQGAEGLFFGSGTQLSVL.

The gene calls are TRBV7-6 and TRBJ1-1; TRBD1 matches at 8 bases. Per germline, CDR1 SGHVS and CDR2 FNYEAQ. Trimming at V came to 4 bases and at J to 12 bases, leaving 4 bases not matched to a gene. The CDR3 sequence is 11 residues long. CDR3 bases: TGTGCCAGCAGCTCAGGGGGCAGGACTTTCTTT. It encodes CASSSGGRTFF. The complete variable domain, with remaining parts taken from reference TRBV7-6 and TRBJ1-1, reads GAGVSQSPRYKVTKRGQDVALRCDPISGHVSLYWYRQALGQGPEFLTYFNYEAQQDKSGLPNDRFSAERPEGSISTLTIQRTEQRDSAMYRCASSSGGRTFFGQGTRLTVV.

This chain links TRBV28 with TRBJ1-5; a weak D match, TRBD1 (5 bases). Germline V CDR1 and CDR2: MDHEN, SYDVKM. CDR3 size: 15 residues. The germline V and J ends were trimmed by 2 bases and 4 bases, with 12 bases remaining between them. The CDR3 DNA follows: TGTGCCAGCAGTTTAATAGAGGGGATAAATCAGCCCCAGCATTTT. This encodes CASSLIEGINQPQHF.

The chain couples TRBV13 to TRBJ1-1; TRBD1 is a possible D gene (5 bases). Deletions cut 5 bases from V and 6 bases from J, with 10 bases between. The CDR3 totals 12 residues. Germline V gene data show CDR1 as PRHDT and CDR2 as FYEKMQ (reference sequence). Written as DNA, the CDR3 is TGTGCCAGCAGCCAGGGTCGAGCTGAAGCTTTCTTT. This encodes CASSQGRAEAFF. Filled out from reference TRBV13 and TRBJ1-1, the complete variable domain reads AAGVIQSPRHLIKEKRETATLKCYPIPRHDTVYWYQQGPGQDPQFLISFYEKMQSDKGSIPDRFSAQQFSDYHSELNMSSLELGDSALYFCASSQGRAEAFFGQGTRLTVV.

V and J are TRBV25-1 and TRBJ1-2, with a weak D call TRBD1 (6 bases). V was shortened by 2 bases and J by 8 bases, with 21 bases between the two germline ends. Germline V CDR1 and CDR2: MGHDK, SYGVNS. The CDR3 runs 16 residues. CDR3 protein: CASSEVPLQGLGGYTF. CDR3 DNA sequence: TGTGCCAGCAGTGAAGTTCCCTTACAGGGATTAGGAGGCTACACCTTC.

V gene TRBV7-9 combines with J gene TRBJ1-3, with D hard to call. The germline V gene encodes CDR1 SEHNR and CDR2 FQNEAQ (reference sequence). The CDR3 has 15 residues. Deletions cut 4 bases from V and 0 bases from J, with 10 bases between. The CDR3 nucleotides are TGTGCCAGCAGCTCTCCGGTGTTCTCTGGAAACACCATATATTTT. As protein: CASSSPVFSGNTIYF.

In its sample, this clone was seen a few times. The chain couples TRBV19 to TRBJ2-2; D ambiguous. The CDR3 loop spans 13 amino acids. V was trimmed by 4 bases and J by 0 bases, leaving 3 bases between them. The germline V gene encodes CDR1 LNHDA and CDR2 SQIVND (reference sequence). The CDR3 here is CASSNPNTGELFF. Written as DNA, the CDR3 is TGTGCCAGTAGTAACCCGAACACCGGGGAGCTGTTTTTT.

The rearrangement uses TRBV2 and TRBJ1-6, with 8 positions matching TRBD1. V was clipped by 6 bases and J by 5 bases; unmatched bases: 3. The CDR3 covers 14 residues. The germline gives CDR1 SNHLY, CDR2 FYNNEI. The CDR3 reads CASSADRDNSPLHF. The CDR3 coding sequence is TGTGCCAGCAGCGCGGACAGGGATAATTCACCCCTCCACTTT.

J is TRBJ2-2 and V is TRBV28, with a weak D call TRBD1 (5 bases). The CDR3 length is 16 residues. V lost 7 bases to trimming and J lost 3 bases, with 18 bases between them. CDR1 and CDR2 (germline): MDHEN, SYDVKM. For the CDR3, the DNA is TGTGCCAGCACCTTCCCCCCCAGGGATGACACCGGGGAGCTGTTTTTT. It specifies CASTFPPRDDTGELFF.

The chain has TRBV7-2 and TRBJ1-6; D not resolved. V lost 1 base, J lost 9 bases, and 13 bases lay in between. Looked up from germline, CDR1 is SGHTA and CDR2 is FQGNSA. The CDR3 has 15 residues. This chain's CDR3 is CASSLDGVLGSPLHF. CDR3 nucleotide sequence: TGTGCCAGCAGCTTAGATGGGGTCTTAGGTTCACCCCTCCACTTT.

This clone was observed a handful of times. This chain uses TRBV25-1 with TRBJ2-6, with D unresolved. This CDR3 has 15 amino acids. The V and J ends lost 6 bases and 4 bases respectively, with 13 bases between them. Germline V gene data show CDR1 as MGHDK and CDR2 as SYGVNS. The CDR3 is CASSPAPSGANVLTF. In DNA form, the CDR3 reads TGTGCCAGCAGCCCTGCCCCCTCGGGGGCCAACGTCCTGACTTTC.

The chain has TRBV5-1 and TRBJ1-1; D might be TRBD1 (5 bases). The CDR3 runs 14 residues. The V end was cut by 1 base, the J end by 3 bases, with 10 bases between. Germline V lookup: CDR1 SGHRS, CDR2 YFSETQ. This CDR3 is CASSLRGVDTEAFF. Here the CDR3 DNA reads TGCGCCAGCAGCTTGCGGGGGGTCGACACTGAAGCTTTCTTT.

The rearrangement joins TRBV29-1 to TRBJ1-2; TRBD1 matches 7 bases. The germline V gene has CDR1 SQVTM and CDR2 ANQGSEA. This CDR3 is 14 amino acids long. The trim removed 7 bases at V and 0 bases at J, leaving 8 bases unmatched. The CDR3 nucleotides are TGCAGCGCCGAGGGAGGGGGCCCTAACTATGGCTACACCTTC. Protein sequence: CSAEGGGPNYGYTF.

This CDR3 reads CASSLALNQPQHF. The CDR3, as DNA: TGTGCCAGCAGCTTAGCCCTAAATCAGCCCCAGCATTTT. The chain employs TRBV7-9 and TRBJ1-5; unclear D gene. The CDR3 length is 13 residues. V lost 0 bases and J lost 4, with 4 bases in between. Germline V gives CDR1 SEHNR, CDR2 FQNEAQ (reference sequence).

The chain links TRBV19 to TRBJ1-1, with D perhaps TRBD1 (5 bases). V was pared by 1 base and J by 2 bases, with 11 bases between. Per the germline V gene, CDR1 is LNHDA and CDR2 is SQIVND (reference sequence). The CDR3 extends over 15 amino acids. The CDR3 bases are TGTGCCAGTAGTATAGTTTGGGGGGGAAACACTGAAGCTTTCTTT. Encoded protein: CASSIVWGGNTEAFF.

This chain links TRBV6-6 with TRBJ2-2; D gene ambiguous. Between the trimmed V and J ends, which lost 0 bases and 1 base, there was a span of 3 bases. This CDR3 is 14 amino acids long. Looked up from germline, CDR1 is MNHNY and CDR2 is SVGAGI (reference sequence). CDR3 nucleotides: TGTGCCAGCAGTTACTCACAGAACACCGGGGAGCTGTTTTTT. Translation gives CASSYSQNTGELFF.

The chain has TRBV19 and TRBJ1-5, with 10 bases matching TRBD1. The length of the CDR3 is 14 residues. The germline CDR1 and CDR2 sequences are LNHDA and SQIVND (reference sequence). The ends lost 6 bases at V and 7 bases at J; junction bases unmatched: 6. The CDR3 bases are TGTGCCAGTAGAACGACAGGGGGCTGGCAGCCCCAGCATTTT. Translating it yields CASRTTGGWQPQHF.

The rearrangement joins TRBV6-6 to TRBJ2-3, with D possibly being TRBD1 or TRBD2 (5 bases each). The germline CDR1 and CDR2 sequences are MNHNY and SVGAGI (reference sequence). This CDR3 comprises 14 residues. Trimming removed 8 bases from V and 3 bases from J, with 15 bases in between. The CDR3, as DNA: TGTGCCAGCCGTGGGGGACGGACTACAGATACGCAGTATTTT. This sequence encodes CASRGGRTTDTQYF.